The clone carrying this T cell receptor (beta chain) is a singleton in its sample. Its target is unknown. There was relapse after autologous stem cell transplantation in every patient, and there was variation in brentuximab vedotin exposure. The record originates from a study of PD-1 blockade in classical Hodgkin lymphoma. General observations from the study: Relapsed/refractory patients reportedly had lower baseline diversity than newly diagnosed patients. Partial responders and progressors had significantly lower baseline TCR diversity.

The CDR3 loop spans 15 amino acids. The V end was cut by 4 bases, the J end by 2 bases, with 14 bases between. Germline values: CDR1 MGHRA, CDR2 YSYEKL. Generated by immunoSEQ multiplex PCR, the TCRdb table keeps only in-frame clones and is missing some. The table lists under 70,000 clones, more than 70% of them singletons. The sample consisted of peripheral blood mononuclear cells (PBMCs), taken at baseline. The chain combines TRBV4-1 with TRBJ1-1, with D possibly matching TRBD1 (6 bases). This receptor was identified in a human donor with classical Hodgkin lymphoma. The CDR3 protein is CASSPDQGRNTEAFF. Here the CDR3 DNA reads TGCGCCAGCAGCCCCGACCAGGGGCGCAACACTGAAGCTTTCTTT.